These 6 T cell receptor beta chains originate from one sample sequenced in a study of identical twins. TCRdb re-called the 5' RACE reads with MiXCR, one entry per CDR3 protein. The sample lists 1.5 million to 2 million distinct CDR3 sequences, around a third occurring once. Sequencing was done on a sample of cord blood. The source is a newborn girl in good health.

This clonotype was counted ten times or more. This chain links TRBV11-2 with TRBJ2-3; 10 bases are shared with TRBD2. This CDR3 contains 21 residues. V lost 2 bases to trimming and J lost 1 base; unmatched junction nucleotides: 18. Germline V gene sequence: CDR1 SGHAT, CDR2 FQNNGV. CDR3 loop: CASSLLPTKVGTSGGTDTQYF. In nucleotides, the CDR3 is TGTGCCAGCAGCTTACTCCCAACAAAAGTTGGTACTAGCGGGGGCACAGATACGCAGTATTTT.

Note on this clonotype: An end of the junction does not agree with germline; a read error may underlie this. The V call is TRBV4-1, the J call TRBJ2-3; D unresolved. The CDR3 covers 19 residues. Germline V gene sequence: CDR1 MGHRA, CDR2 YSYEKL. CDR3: CASGQPFPPGHPSTDTQYF. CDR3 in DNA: TGCGCCAGCGGCCAGCCATTCCCTCCGGGCCATCCTAGCACAGATACGCAGTATTTT.

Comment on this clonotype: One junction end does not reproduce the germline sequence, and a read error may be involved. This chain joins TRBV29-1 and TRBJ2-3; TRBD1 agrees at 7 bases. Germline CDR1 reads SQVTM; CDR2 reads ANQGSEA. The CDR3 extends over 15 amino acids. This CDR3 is CSVEGSWSRTGTQYF. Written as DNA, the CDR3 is TGCAGCGTTGAAGGCAGTTGGAGTAGGACAGGTACGCAGTATTTT.

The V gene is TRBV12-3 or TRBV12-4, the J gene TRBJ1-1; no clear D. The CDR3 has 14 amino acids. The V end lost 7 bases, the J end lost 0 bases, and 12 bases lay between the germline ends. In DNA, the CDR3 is TGTGCCAGCACCCCAAACACGATGAACACTGAAGCTTTCTTT. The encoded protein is CASTPNTMNTEAFF.

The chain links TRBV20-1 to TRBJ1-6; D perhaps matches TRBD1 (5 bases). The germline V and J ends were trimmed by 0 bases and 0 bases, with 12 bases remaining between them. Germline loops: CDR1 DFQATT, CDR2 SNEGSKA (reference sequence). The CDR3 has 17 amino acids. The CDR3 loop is CSARDRPRGSYNSPLHF. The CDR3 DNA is TGCAGTGCTAGAGACCGACCAAGGGGCTCCTATAATTCACCCCTCCACTTT.

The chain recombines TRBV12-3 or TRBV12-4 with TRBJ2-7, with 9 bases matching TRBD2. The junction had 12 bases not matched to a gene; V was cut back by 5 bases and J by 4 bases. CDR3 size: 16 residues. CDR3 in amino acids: CASSPRLAGAGYEQYF. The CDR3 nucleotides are TGTGCCAGCAGTCCCCGTTTAGCGGGAGCTGGTTACGAGCAGTACTTC.